The sequence of this TCR beta chain was determined in a study of radiotherapy plus CTLA-4 blockade in lung cancer. CDR1 and CDR2 (germline): MNHNY, SVGAGI (reference sequence). CDR3 length equals 13 residues. Trimming took off 2 bases at V and 5 bases at J, with 7 bases between the two ends. Some clones are missing from TCRdb's copy, which holds only in-frame ones; the method was immunoSEQ multiplex PCR. The sample shows some 71,000 clones, around 76% of them seen only once. The chain couples TRBV6-6 to TRBJ2-1; D is unclear. This receptor was taken from a human donor with non-small cell lung cancer whose response to radiotherapy plus ipilimumab could not be evaluated. Some clones in this sample may be carry-over from other donors' samples. Sample: peripheral blood, taken from a patient treated with radiotherapy plus ipilimumab. In nucleotides, the CDR3 is TGTGCCAGCAGTTACGGCAGTAACAATGAGCAGTTCTTC. As protein: CASSYGSNNEQFF.